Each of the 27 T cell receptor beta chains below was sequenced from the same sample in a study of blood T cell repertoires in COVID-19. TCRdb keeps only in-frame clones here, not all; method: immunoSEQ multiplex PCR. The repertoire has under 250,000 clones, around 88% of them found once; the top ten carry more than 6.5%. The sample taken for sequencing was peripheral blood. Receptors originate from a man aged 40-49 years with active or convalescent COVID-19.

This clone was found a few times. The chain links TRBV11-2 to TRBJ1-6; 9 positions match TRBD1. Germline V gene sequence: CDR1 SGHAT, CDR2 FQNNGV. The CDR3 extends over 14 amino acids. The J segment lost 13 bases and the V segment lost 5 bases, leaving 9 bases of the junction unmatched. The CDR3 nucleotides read TGTGCCAGCAGCCCGGGACAGGGTCCTTCGCCCCTCCACTTT. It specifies CASSPGQGPSPLHF. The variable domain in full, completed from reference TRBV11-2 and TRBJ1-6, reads EAGVAQSPRYKIIEKRQSVAFWCNPISGHATLYWYQQILGQGPKLLIQFQNNGVVDDSQLPKDRFSAERLKGVDSTLKIQPAKLEDSAVYLCASSPGQGPSPLHFGNGTRLTVT.

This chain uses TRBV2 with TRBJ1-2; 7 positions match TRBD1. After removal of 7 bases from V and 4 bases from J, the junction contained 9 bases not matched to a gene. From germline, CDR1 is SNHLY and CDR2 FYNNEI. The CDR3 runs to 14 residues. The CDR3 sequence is CASKINRGGYGYTF. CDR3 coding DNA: TGTGCCAGCAAGATTAACAGGGGAGGCTATGGCTACACCTTC. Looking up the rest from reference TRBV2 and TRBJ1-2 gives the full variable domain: EPEVTQTPSHQVTQMGQEVILRCVPISNHLYFYWYRQILGQKVEFLVSFYNNEISEKSEIFDDQFSVERPDGSNFTLKIRSTKLEDSAMYFCASKINRGGYGYTFGSGTRLTVV.

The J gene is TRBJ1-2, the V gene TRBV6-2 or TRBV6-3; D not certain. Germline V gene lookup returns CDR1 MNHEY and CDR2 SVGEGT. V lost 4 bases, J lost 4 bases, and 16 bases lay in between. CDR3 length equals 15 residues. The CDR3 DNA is TGTGCCAGCAGTTCTTCAGGTTCCCGCTCCTATGGCTACACCTTC. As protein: CASSSSGSRSYGYTF.

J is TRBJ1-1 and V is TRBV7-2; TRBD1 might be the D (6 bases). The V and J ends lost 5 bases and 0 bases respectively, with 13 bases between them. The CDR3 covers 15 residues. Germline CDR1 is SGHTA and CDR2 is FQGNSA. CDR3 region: CASSLRTELNTEAFF. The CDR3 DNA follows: TGTGCCAGCAGCCTCAGGACAGAGTTGAACACTGAAGCTTTCTTT.

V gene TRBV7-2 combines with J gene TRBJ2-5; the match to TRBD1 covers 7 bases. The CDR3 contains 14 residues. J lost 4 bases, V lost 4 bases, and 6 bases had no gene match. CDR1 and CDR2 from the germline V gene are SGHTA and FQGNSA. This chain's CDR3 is CASSSGQWGETQYF. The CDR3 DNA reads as TGTGCCAGCAGCTCGGGACAGTGGGGAGAGACCCAGTACTTC.

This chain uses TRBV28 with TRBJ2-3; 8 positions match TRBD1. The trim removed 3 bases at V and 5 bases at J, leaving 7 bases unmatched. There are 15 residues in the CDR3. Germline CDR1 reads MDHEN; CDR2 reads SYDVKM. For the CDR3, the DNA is TGTGCCAGCAGTTTCCTTGGACAGGGTGGAGATACGCAGTATTTT. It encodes CASSFLGQGGDTQYF.

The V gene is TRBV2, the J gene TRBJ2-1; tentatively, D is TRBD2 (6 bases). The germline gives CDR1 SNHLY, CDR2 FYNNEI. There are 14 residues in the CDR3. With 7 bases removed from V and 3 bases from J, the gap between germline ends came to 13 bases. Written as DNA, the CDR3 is TGTGCCAGCAAGGAGGGAGCGGTCTACAATGAGCAGTTCTTC. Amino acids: CASKEGAVYNEQFF.

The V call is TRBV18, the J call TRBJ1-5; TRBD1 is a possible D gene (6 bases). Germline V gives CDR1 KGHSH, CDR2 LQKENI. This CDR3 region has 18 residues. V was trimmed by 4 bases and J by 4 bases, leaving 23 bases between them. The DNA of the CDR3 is TGTGCCAGCTCACACAGCCCTTCTGGGACATACGATAATCAGCCCCAGCATTTT. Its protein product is CASSHSPSGTYDNQPQHF.

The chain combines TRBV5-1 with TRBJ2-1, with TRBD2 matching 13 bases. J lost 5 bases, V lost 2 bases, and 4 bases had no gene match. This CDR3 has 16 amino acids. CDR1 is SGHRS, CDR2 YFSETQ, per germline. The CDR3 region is CASSLGGLAGHNEQFF. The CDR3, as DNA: TGCGCCAGCAGCTTAGGGGGACTAGCGGGACACAATGAGCAGTTCTTC. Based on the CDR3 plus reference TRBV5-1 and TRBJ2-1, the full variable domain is KAGVTQTPRYLIKTRGQQVTLSCSPISGHRSVSWYQQTPGQGLQFLFEYFSETQRNKGNFPGRFSGRQFSNSRSEMNVSTLELGDSALYLCASSLGGLAGHNEQFFGPGTRLTVL.

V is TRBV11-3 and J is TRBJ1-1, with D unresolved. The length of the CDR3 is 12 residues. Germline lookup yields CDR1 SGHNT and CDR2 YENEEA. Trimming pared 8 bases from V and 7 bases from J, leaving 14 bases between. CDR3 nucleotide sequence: TGTGCCAGCTCGCGTGGGAGCTTTGAAGCTTTCTTT. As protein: CASSRGSFEAFF.

CDR3 in amino acids: CASSTRTDYTEAFF. The CDR3 DNA follows: TGTGCCAGCAGCACCCGGACAGACTACACTGAAGCTTTCTTT. The chain has TRBV9 and TRBJ1-1; D is perhaps TRBD1 (6 bases). The V end was cut by 4 bases, the J end by 3 bases, with 13 bases between. Germline-derived CDR1 and CDR2 are SGDLS and YYNGEE. The CDR3 spans 14 residues.

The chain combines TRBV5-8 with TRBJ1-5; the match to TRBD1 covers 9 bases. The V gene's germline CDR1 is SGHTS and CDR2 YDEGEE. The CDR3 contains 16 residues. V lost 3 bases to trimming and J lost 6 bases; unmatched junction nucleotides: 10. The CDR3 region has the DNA TGTGCCAGCAGCTGGGGACAGGGTACCAACCTTCAGCCCCAGCATTTT. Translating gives CASSWGQGTNLQPQHF. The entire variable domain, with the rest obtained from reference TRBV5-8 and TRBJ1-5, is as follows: EAGVTQSPTHLIKTRGQQATLRCSPISGHTSVYWYQQALGLGLQFLLWYDEGEERNRGNFPPRFSGRQFPNYSSELNVNALELEDSALYLCASSWGQGTNLQPQHFGDGTRLSIL.

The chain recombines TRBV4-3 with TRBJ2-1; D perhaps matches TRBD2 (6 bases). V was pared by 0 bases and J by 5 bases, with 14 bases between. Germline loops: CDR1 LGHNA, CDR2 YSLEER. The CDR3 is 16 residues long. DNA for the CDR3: TGCGCCAGCAGCCAAGATGGGCGGGGCGGGAACAATGAGCAGTTCTTC. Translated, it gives CASSQDGRGGNNEQFF.

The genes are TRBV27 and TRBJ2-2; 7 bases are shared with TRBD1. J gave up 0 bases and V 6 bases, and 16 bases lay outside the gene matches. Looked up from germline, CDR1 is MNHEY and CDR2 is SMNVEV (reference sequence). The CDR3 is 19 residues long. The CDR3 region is CASSPLLTGTVANTGELFF. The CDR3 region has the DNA TGTGCCAGCAGCCCTCTACTGACCGGGACAGTTGCGAACACCGGGGAGCTGTTTTTT.

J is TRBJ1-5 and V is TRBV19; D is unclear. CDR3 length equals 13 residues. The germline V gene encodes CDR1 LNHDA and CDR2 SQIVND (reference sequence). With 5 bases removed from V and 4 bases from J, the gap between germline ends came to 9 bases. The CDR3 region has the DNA TGTGCCAGTAGTCGTTCAGAAAATCAGCCCCAGCATTTT. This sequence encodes CASSRSENQPQHF.

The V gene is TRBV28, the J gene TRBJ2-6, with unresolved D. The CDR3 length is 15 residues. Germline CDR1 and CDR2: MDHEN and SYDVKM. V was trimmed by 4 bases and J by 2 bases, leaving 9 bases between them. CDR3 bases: TGTGCCAGCAGTTCCCCGGTGGCTGGGGCCAACGTCCTGACTTTC. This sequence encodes CASSSPVAGANVLTF.

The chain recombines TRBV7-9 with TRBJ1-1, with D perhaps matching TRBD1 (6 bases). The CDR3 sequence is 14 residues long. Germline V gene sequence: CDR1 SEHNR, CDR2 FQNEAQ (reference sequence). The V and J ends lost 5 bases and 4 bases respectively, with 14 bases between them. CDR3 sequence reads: CASSERQGRTEAFF. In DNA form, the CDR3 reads TGTGCCAGCAGCGAACGCCAGGGGCGCACTGAAGCTTTCTTT.

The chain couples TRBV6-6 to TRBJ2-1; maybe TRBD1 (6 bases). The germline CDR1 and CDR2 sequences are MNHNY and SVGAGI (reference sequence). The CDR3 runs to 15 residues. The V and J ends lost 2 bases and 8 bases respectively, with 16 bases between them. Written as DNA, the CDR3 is TGTGCCAGCAGTTACGACAGGTCGAAGGACCATGAGCAGTTCTTC. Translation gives CASSYDRSKDHEQFF.

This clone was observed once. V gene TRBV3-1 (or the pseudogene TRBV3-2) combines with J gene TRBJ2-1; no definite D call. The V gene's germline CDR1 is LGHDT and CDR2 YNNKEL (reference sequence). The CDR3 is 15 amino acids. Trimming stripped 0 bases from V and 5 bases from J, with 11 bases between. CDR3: CASSQDLRPNNEQFF. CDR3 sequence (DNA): TGTGCCAGCAGCCAAGACTTGAGGCCAAACAATGAGCAGTTCTTC.

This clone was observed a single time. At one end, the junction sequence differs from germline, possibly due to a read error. CDR3 amino acids: CASSLVRMAGAEPFF. CDR3 nucleotides: TGTGCCAGCAGCTTAGTAAGAATGGCGGGGGCTGAGCCGTTCTTC. The chain links TRBV7-2 to TRBJ2-1, with D perhaps TRBD2 (7 bases). This CDR3 has 15 amino acids. Germline V gene lookup returns CDR1 SGHTA and CDR2 FQGNSA. Full variable domain (missing parts from reference TRBV7-2 and TRBJ2-1): GAGVSQSPSNKVTEKGKDVELRCDPISGHTALYWYRQSLGQGLEFLIYFQGNSAPDKSGLPSDRFSAERTGGSVSTLTIQRTQQEDSAVYLCASSLVRMAGAEPFFGPGTRLTVL.

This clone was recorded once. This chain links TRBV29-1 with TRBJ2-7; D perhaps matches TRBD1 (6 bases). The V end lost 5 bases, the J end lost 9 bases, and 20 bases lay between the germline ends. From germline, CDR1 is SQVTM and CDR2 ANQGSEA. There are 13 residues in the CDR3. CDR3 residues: CSVPAGGTRGQYF. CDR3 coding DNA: TGCAGCGTTCCCGCTGGGGGCACTCGAGGGCAGTACTTC.

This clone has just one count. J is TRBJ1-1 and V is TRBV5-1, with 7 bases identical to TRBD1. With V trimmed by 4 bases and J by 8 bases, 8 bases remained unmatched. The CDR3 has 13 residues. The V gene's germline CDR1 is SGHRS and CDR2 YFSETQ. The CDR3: CASSPGTEREAFF. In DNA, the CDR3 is TGCGCCAGCAGCCCCGGGACAGAAAGAGAAGCTTTCTTT. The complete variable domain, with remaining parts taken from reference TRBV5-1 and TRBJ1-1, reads KAGVTQTPRYLIKTRGQQVTLSCSPISGHRSVSWYQQTPGQGLQFLFEYFSETQRNKGNFPGRFSGRQFSNSRSEMNVSTLELGDSALYLCASSPGTEREAFFGQGTRLTVV.

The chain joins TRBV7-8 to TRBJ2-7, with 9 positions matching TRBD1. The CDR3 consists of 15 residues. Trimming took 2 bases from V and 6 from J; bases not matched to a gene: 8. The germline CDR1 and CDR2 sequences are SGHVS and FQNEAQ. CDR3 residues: CASSLYRGLSREQYF. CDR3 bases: TGTGCCAGCAGCTTATACAGGGGGCTATCCCGCGAGCAGTACTTC.

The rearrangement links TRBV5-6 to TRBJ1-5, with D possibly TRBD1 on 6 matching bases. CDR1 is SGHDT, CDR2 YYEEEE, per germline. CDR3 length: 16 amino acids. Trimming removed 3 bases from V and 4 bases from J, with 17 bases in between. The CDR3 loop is CASSSSDSTVNQPQHF. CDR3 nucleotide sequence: TGTGCCAGCAGCTCGTCGGACAGTACAGTAAATCAGCCCCAGCATTTT.

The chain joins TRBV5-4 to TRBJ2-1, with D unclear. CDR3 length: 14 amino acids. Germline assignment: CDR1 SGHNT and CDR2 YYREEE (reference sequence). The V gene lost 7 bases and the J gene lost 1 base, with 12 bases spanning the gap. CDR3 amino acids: CASGERTSYNEQFF. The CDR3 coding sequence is TGTGCCAGCGGAGAGAGAACGTCCTACAATGAGCAGTTCTTC.

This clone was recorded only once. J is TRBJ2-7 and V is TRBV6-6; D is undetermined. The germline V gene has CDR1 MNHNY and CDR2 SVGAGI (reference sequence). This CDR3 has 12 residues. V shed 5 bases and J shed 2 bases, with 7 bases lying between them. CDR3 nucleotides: TGTGCCAGCAGTCTCGACACCTACGAGCAGTACTTC. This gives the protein CASSLDTYEQYF.

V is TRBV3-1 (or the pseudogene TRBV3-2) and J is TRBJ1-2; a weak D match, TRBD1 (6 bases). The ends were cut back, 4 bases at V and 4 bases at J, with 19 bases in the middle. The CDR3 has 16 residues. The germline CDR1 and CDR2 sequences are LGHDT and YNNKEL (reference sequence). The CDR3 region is CASSPTGTLIRYGYTF. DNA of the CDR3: TGTGCCAGCAGCCCAACAGGGACCTTGATCCGCTATGGCTACACCTTC.